This T cell receptor (beta chain) stems from a study of Graves' ophthalmopathy and Graves' hyperthyroidism. This CDR3 contains 13 residues. The V gene lost 4 bases and the J gene lost 3 bases, with 11 bases spanning the gap. Germline assignment: CDR1 SGHRS and CDR2 YFSETQ. Researchers took RNA transcripts and amplified TCR beta CDR3 regions from them. Amplification began with first-round RT-PCR using HTBI primers, then second-round multiplex PCR was performed. TCRdb reprocessed the multiplex PCR reads with MiXCR, giving one entry per CDR3 protein. The profile shows 200,000 to 300,000 distinct CDR3 sequences, 45% of them singletons. This clonotype was counted a few times.

This TCR was sampled from an adult man with Graves' ophthalmopathy. Sequencing used peripheral blood. The V gene is TRBV5-1, the J gene TRBJ2-7, with a weak D call TRBD2 (5 bases). CDR3 protein: CASSPSLGYEQYF. The CDR3 DNA reads TGCGCCAGCAGCCCTTCACTAGGCTACGAGCAGTACTTC.